The clone carrying this TCR beta chain was counted at least ten times. Building the TCR beta libraries relied on iRepertoire HTBI primers, and CDR3 regions underwent Arm-PCR. TCRdb fed the multiplex PCR reads into MiXCR, producing one record per CDR3 protein. The sample has about 360,000 distinct CDR3 sequences, around 15% seen once; the top ten hold just over 20%. This sample was included in a study of regulatory T cells in long-lasting Graves disease. CDR1 is MNHGY and CDR2 is SVAAGI in the germline V gene. J lost 4 bases, V lost 3 bases, and 8 bases had no gene match. The CDR3 is 15 amino acids. Time point denoted: newly diagnosed GD, antithyroid drugs for less than 3 months. Preparation of the TCR library used RNA extracted from PBMCs. These same data were also listed under a study on T cells in Graves' hyperthyroidism and ophthalmopathy.

Source: peripheral blood mononuclear cells (PBMCs), taken at new diagnosis, from a patient treated with antithyroid drugs. The chain uses TRBV6-9 and TRBJ2-5, with TRBD1 identical over 7 bases. The TCR was taken from a woman between 18 and 29 years old with Graves disease. The CDR3 sequence: CASSYLGQDLETQYF. The CDR3 DNA sequence: TGTGCCAGCAGTTACTTAGGACAGGACTTAGAGACCCAGTACTTC.